This TCR beta chain emerged from a study of shared T cell receptors in the human thymus. Sequenced by immunoSEQ multiplex PCR; TCRdb stores in-frame clones only, minus some. The repertoire holds some 720,000 clones, with approximately 90% as singletons. V was trimmed by 5 bases and J by 0 bases, leaving 13 bases between them. CDR1 and CDR2 (germline): MGHRA, YSYEKL. This CDR3 has 15 amino acids. This same sample was also taken into another study, of human thymus T cells. As reported in that work: Donation was from healthy Finnish infants who were having corrective surgery that addressed congenital heart defects. Resected material from corrective heart surgery provided the thymus tissue analysed. Usage of V and J genes appeared biased in thymic and blood repertoires.

The V call is TRBV4-1, the J call TRBJ1-1; D gene unclear. The clonotype was recovered from a boy under three years old with a congenital heart defect. Sequencing used thymocytes. The CDR3 protein is CASSLLLRLNTEAFF. CDR3 coding DNA: TGCGCCAGCAGCTTACTACTTCGCCTGAACACTGAAGCTTTCTTT.